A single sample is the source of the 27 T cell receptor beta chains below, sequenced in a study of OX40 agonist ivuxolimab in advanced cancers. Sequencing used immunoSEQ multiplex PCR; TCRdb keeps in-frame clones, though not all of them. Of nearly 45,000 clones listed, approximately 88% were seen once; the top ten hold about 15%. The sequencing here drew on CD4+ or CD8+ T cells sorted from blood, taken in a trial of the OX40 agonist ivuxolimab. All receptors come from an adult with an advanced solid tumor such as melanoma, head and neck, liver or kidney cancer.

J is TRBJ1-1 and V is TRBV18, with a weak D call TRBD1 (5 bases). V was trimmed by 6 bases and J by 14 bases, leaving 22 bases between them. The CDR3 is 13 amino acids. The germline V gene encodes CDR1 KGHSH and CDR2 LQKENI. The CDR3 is CASSATGTADVFF. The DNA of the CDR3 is TGTGCCAGCTCCGCGACCGGGACGGCGGACGTGTTCTTT.

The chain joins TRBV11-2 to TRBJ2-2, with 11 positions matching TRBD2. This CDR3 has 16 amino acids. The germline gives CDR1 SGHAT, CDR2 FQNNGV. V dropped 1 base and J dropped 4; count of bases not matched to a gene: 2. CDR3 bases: TGTGCCAGCAGCTTAGGCCTAGCGGGGGGCACCGGGGAGCTGTTTTTT. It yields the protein CASSLGLAGGTGELFF.

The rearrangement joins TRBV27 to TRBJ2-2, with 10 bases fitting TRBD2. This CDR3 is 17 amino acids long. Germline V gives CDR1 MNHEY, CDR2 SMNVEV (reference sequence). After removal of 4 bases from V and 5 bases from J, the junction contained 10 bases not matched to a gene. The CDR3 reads CASSSPRTSGRTGELFF. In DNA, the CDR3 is TGTGCCAGCAGTTCACCCCGGACTAGCGGAAGGACCGGGGAGCTGTTTTTT.

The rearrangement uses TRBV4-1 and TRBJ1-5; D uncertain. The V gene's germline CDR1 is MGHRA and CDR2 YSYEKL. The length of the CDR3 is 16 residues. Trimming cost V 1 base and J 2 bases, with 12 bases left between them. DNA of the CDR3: TGCGCCAGCAGCCAAGCCTCCTCTGTGGGCAATCAGCCCCAGCATTTT. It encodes CASSQASSVGNQPQHF.

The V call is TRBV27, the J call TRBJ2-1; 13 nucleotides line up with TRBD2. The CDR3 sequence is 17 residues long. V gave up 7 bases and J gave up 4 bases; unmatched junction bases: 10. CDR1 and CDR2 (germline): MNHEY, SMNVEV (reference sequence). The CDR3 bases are TGTGCCAGCATCGGGACTAGCGGGACACGGGCTTACAATGAGCAGTTCTTC. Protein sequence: CASIGTSGTRAYNEQFF.

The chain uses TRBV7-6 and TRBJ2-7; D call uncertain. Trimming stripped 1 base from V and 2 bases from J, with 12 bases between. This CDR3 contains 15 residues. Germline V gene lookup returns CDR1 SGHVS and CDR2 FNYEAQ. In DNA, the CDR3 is TGTGCCAGCAGCTTAGAGTCCCCCGAGGCCTACGAGCAGTACTTC. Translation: CASSLESPEAYEQYF.

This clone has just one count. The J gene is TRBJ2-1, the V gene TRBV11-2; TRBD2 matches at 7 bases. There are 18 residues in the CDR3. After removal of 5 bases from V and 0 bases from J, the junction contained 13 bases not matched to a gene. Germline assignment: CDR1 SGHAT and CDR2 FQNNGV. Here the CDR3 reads CASSNRLSGPSSYNEQFF. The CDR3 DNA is TGTGCCAGCAGCAACCGACTTAGCGGGCCGAGCTCCTACAATGAGCAGTTCTTC.

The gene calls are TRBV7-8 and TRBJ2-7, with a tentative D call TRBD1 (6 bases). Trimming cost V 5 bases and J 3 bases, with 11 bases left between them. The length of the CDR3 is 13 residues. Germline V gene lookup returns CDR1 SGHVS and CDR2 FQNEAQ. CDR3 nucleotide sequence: TGTGCCAGCAGCAGCGGACAGCTCTACGAGCAGTACTTC. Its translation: CASSSGQLYEQYF.

CDR3 sequence: CASYGGIPDGYTF. The DNA for the CDR3 is TGTGCTAGTTACGGGGGGATACCGGATGGCTACACCTTC. V usage is TRBV12-5 and J usage is TRBJ1-2; D is perhaps TRBD1 (5 bases). V was shortened by 8 bases and J by 6 bases, with 16 bases between the two germline ends. Germline CDR1 reads LGHNT; CDR2 reads FRNRAP. This CDR3 comprises 13 residues.

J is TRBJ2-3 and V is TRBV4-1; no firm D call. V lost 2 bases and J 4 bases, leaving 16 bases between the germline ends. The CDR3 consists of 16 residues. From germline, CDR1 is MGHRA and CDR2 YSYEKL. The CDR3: CASSQLNMGFADTQYF. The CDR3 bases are TGCGCCAGCAGCCAATTGAATATGGGGTTTGCAGATACGCAGTATTTT.

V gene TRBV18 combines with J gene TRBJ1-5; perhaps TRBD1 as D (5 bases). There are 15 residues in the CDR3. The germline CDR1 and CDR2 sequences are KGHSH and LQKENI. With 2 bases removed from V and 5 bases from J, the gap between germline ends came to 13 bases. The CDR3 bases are TGTGCCAGCTCACCAGGCGGGGGGGTTTATCAGCCCCAGCATTTT. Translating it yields CASSPGGGVYQPQHF.

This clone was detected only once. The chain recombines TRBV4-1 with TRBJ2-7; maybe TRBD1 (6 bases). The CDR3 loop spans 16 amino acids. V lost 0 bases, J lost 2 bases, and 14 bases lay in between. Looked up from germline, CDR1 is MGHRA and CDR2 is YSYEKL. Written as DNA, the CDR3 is TGCGCCAGCAGCCAAGATTATGGGGGCTATACCTACGAGCAGTACTTC. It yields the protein CASSQDYGGYTYEQYF.

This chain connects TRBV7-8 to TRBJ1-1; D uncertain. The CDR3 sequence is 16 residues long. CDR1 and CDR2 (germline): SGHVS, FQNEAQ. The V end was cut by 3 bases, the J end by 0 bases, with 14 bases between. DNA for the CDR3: TGTGCCAGCAGCTTCACAGTTGAGGGCATGAACACTGAAGCTTTCTTT. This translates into CASSFTVEGMNTEAFF.

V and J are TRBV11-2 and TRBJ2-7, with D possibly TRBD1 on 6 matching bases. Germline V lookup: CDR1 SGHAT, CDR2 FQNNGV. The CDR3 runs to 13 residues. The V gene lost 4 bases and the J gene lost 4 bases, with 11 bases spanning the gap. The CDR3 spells CASSYRDGYEQYF. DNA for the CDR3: TGTGCCAGCAGCTACAGGGACGGGTACGAGCAGTACTTC.

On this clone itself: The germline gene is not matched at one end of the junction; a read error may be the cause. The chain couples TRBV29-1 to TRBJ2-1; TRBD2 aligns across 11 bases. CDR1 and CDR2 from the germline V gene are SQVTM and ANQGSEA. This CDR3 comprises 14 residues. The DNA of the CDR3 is TGCAGCGTCGAAGGGACTAGCGGTTACAATGAGCAGTTCTTC. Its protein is CSVEGTSGYNEQFF.

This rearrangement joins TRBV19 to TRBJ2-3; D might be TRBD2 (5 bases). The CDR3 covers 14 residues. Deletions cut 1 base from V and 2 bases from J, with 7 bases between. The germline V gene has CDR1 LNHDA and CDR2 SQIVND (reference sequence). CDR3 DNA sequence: TGTGCCAGTAGTATAGGGACTTTCACAGATACGCAGTATTTT. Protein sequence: CASSIGTFTDTQYF.

Here the CDR3 reads CASSLGSYNSPLHF. CDR3 nucleotides: TGTGCCAGCAGCTTGGGCAGCTATAATTCACCCCTCCACTTT. The V gene is TRBV5-6, the J gene TRBJ1-6, with D hard to call. The CDR3 contains 14 residues. Germline CDR1 is SGHDT and CDR2 is YYEEEE. Trimming shortened V by 0 bases and J by 3 bases, and 4 bases separated the two germline ends.

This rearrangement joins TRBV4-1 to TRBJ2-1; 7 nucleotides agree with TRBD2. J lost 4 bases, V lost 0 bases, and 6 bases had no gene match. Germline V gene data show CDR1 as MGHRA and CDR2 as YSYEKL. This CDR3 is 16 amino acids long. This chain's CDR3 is CASSQDPGGVYNEQFF. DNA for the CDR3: TGCGCCAGCAGCCAAGATCCGGGAGGTGTATACAATGAGCAGTTCTTC.

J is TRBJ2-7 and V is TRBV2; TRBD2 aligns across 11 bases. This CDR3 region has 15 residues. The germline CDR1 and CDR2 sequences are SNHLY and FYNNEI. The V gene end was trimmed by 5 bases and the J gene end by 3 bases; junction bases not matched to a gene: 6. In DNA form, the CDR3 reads TGTGCCAGCAGTCCGGCTAGCGGGGGGAACTACGAGCAGTACTTC. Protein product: CASSPASGGNYEQYF. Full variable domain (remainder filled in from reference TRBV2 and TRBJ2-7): EPEVTQTPSHQVTQMGQEVILRCVPISNHLYFYWYRQILGQKVEFLVSFYNNEISEKSEIFDDQFSVERPDGSNFTLKIRSTKLEDSAMYFCASSPASGGNYEQYFGPGTRLTVT.

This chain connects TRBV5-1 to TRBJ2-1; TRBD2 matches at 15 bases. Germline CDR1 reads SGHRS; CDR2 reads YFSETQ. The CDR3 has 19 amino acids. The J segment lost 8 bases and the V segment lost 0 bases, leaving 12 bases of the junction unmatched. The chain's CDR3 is CASSLEGLAGGQSGHEQFF. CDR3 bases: TGCGCCAGCAGCTTGGAAGGACTAGCGGGGGGGCAGTCAGGGCATGAGCAGTTCTTC.

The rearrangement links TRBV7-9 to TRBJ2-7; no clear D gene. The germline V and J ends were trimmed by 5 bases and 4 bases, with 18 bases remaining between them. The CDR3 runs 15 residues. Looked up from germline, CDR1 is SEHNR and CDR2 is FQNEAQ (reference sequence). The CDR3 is CASSLSPQTTYEQYF. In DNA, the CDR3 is TGTGCCAGCAGCCTTTCCCCACAGACCACTTACGAGCAGTACTTC.

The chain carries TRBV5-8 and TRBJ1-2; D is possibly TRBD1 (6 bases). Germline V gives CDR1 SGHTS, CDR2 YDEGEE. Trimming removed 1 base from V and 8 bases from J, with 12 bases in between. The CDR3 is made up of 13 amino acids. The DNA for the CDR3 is TGTGCCAGCAGCTTGACAGGGCGAGAGGGCTACACCTTC. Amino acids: CASSLTGREGYTF.

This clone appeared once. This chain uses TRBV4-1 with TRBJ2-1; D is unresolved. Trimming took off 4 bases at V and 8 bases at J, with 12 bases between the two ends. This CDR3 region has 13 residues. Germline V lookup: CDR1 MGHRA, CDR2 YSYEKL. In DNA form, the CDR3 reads TGCGCCAGCAGCCCGCCCTGGTCGGATGAGCAGTTCTTC. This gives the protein CASSPPWSDEQFF.

The CDR3 DNA reads as TGTGCCAGCAGCTTAGAGGGACAGGGGAGGACTGAAGCTTTCTTT. This translates into CASSLEGQGRTEAFF. This chain joins TRBV13 and TRBJ1-1; 10 nucleotides align to TRBD1. The CDR3 is 15 residues long. CDR1 and CDR2 from the germline V gene are PRHDT and FYEKMQ (reference sequence). The junction had 4 bases not matched to a gene; V was cut back by 1 base and J by 5 bases. The variable domain in full, with the rest retrieved from reference TRBV13 and TRBJ1-1, is AAGVIQSPRHLIKEKRETATLKCYPIPRHDTVYWYQQGPGQDPQFLISFYEKMQSDKGSIPDRFSAQQFSDYHSELNMSSLELGDSALYFCASSLEGQGRTEAFFGQGTRLTVV.

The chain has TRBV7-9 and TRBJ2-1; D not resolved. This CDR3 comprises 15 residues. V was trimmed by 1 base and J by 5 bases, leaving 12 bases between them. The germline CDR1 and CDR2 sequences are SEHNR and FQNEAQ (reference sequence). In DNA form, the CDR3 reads TGTGCCAGCAGCTTAGGGCTAAGCAACGACAATGAGCAGTTCTTC. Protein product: CASSLGLSNDNEQFF.

The chain's CDR3 is CASSRQGAVGELFF. CDR3 nucleotides: TGCGCCAGCAGCCGACAGGGGGCGGTCGGGGAGCTGTTTTTT. The chain is built from TRBV4-1 and TRBJ2-2, with 10 bases identical to TRBD1. CDR1 and CDR2 from the germline V gene are MGHRA and YSYEKL. This CDR3 region has 14 residues. Losses at the gene ends were 4 bases for V and 7 bases for J; bases not matched to a gene: 3.

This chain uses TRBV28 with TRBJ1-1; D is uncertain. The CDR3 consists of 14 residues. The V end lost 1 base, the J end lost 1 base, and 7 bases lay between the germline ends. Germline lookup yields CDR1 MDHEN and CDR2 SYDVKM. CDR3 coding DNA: TGTGCCAGCAGTTTATACGGAGAGAACACTGAAGCTTTCTTT. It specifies CASSLYGENTEAFF.